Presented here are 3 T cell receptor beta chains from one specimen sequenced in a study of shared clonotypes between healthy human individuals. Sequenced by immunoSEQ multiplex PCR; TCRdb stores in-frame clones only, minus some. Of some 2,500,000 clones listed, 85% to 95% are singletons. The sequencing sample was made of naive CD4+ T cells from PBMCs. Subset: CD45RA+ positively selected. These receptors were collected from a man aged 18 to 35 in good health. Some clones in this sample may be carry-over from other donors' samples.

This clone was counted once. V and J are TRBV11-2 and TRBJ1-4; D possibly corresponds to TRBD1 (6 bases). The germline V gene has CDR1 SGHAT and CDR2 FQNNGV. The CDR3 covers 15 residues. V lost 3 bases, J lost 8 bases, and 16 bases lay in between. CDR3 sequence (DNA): TGTGCCAGCAGCTTGGGGGTCGGGGGCCAAGAAAAACTGTTTTTT. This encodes CASSLGVGGQEKLFF.

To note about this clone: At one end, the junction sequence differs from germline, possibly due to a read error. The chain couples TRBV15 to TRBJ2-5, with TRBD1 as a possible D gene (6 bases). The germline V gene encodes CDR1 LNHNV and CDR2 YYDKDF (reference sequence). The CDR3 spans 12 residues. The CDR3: CATSRGRDTLDF. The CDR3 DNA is TGTGCCACCAGCAGAGGCCGGGACACCCTGGACTTC.

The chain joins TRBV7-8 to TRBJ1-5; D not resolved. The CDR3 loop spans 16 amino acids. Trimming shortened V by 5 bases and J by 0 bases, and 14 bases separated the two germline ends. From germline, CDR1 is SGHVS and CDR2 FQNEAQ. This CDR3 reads CASSPPRWVSNQPQHF. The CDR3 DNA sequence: TGTGCCAGCAGCCCCCCACGGTGGGTTAGCAATCAGCCCCAGCATTTT.